Sequencing of this TCR beta chain was carried out in a study of neurological immune-mediated disorders. Study-wide points: CDR3 amino acid sequences of expanded clones were not shared across subjects, a result suggesting private repertoires in all groups.

Synthesis of cDNA used 5'RACE (with 10-nucleotide random UMIs). TCRdb re-called the 5' RACE reads with MiXCR, one entry per CDR3 protein. Of about 22,000 distinct CDR3 sequences in the sample, over 5% are singletons; the top ten hold over 35%. The CDR3 spans 17 residues. Germline CDR1 is SGHKS and CDR2 is YYEKEE (reference sequence). Trimming took 7 bases from V and 0 from J, leaving 20 bases between them. There are many counts of this clonotype. Its antigen is not known. The sorted libraries were made from about a million CD4+ or CD8+ T cells. This clonotype was sampled from a man aged 18 to 29 in good health. V gene TRBV5-5 combines with J gene TRBJ1-5, with TRBD1 as a possible D gene (6 bases). Sequencing was carried out using CD8+ T cells from blood. The CDR3 sequence is CASQEFVGGYSNQPQHF. In DNA form, the CDR3 reads TGTGCCAGCCAAGAATTCGTCGGGGGCTATAGCAATCAGCCCCAGCATTTT.